These 26 T cell receptor beta chains originate from one sample sequenced in a study of blood T cell repertoires in COVID-19. The protocol was immunoSEQ multiplex PCR, while the TCRdb copy is restricted to in-frame clones and leaves out a portion. In the table there are 150,000 to 200,000 clones, around four fifths of which are singletons. Sequencing used peripheral blood. These receptors originate from a woman in her twenties or thirties with acute or convalescent COVID-19.

The CDR3 DNA follows: TGTGCCAGCAGGCGGACAGGAACAGATGAGCAGTTCTTC. Protein: CASRRTGTDEQFF. The chain recombines TRBV5-4 with TRBJ2-1, with 7 bases identical to TRBD1. In germline, CDR1 is SGHNT, CDR2 YYREEE (reference sequence). The CDR3 has 13 residues. V dropped 5 bases and J dropped 8; count of bases not matched to a gene: 7. Drawing the rest from reference TRBV5-4 and TRBJ2-1, the complete variable domain is ETGVTQSPTHLIKTRGQQVTLRCSSQSGHNTVSWYQQALGQGPQFIFQYYREEENGRGNFPPRFSGLQFPNYSSELNVNALELDDSALYLCASRRTGTDEQFFGPGTRLTVL.

The rearrangement uses TRBV18 and TRBJ1-2; D gene uncertain. Germline-derived CDR1 and CDR2 are KGHSH and LQKENI. Trimming cost V 2 bases and J 0 bases, with 10 bases left between them. The CDR3 loop spans 15 amino acids. The CDR3 bases are TGTGCCAGCTCACCATTCCGCGAGGCTAACTATGGCTACACCTTC. Encoded protein: CASSPFREANYGYTF.

The CDR3 here is CASSTYHRDRVNEQYF. CDR3 DNA: TGTGCCAGCAGCACATACCACCGGGACAGGGTAAACGAGCAGTACTTC. The chain is built from TRBV21-1 and TRBJ2-7; the table's D call of TRBD1 was not tested on the DNA. TRBV21-1 has pseudogene status. This CDR3 is 16 amino acids long.

This clone has only a few counts. The V gene is TRBV27, the J gene TRBJ1-2; 9 nucleotides match TRBD1. This CDR3 is built from 16 residues. CDR1 and CDR2 (germline): MNHEY, SMNVEV (reference sequence). J gave up 1 base and V 4 bases, and 7 bases lay outside the gene matches. This CDR3 reads CASSWNVGQGNYGYTF. CDR3 nucleotide sequence: TGTGCCAGCAGTTGGAATGTGGGACAGGGTAACTATGGCTACACCTTC.

The genes are TRBV7-9 and TRBJ2-1, with 9 bases identical to TRBD1. This CDR3 contains 14 residues. The germline V gene has CDR1 SEHNR and CDR2 FQNEAQ (reference sequence). V lost 5 bases and J lost 7; bases outside the gene matches: 6. CDR3 DNA: TGTGCCAGCAGCCCCGGGACAGGGAAAAATGAGCAGTTCTTC. Translation: CASSPGTGKNEQFF.

This clone has a single count. This chain connects TRBV6-5 to TRBJ1-2; D remains unclear. There are 13 residues in the CDR3. Looked up from germline, CDR1 is MNHEY and CDR2 is SVGAGI. V was clipped by 8 bases and J by 0 bases, with 10 bases between them. DNA for the CDR3: TGTGCCAGCCTCCCCTTCGCTAACTATGGCTACACCTTC. Translating gives CASLPFANYGYTF.

The table lists this clone with a count of one. The gene calls are TRBV5-1 and TRBJ2-1; possible D gene TRBD2, 5 bases. Germline values: CDR1 SGHRS, CDR2 YFSETQ. V was cut by 3 bases and J by 2 bases, with 6 bases left in between. The CDR3 covers 13 residues. The CDR3 DNA follows: TGCGCCAGCAGCTACGGGGCCTACAATGAGCAGTTCTTC. Translating gives CASSYGAYNEQFF.

V gene TRBV28 combines with J gene TRBJ1-4; possible D gene TRBD1, 6 bases. The CDR3 length is 15 residues. Germline loops: CDR1 MDHEN, CDR2 SYDVKM. V was trimmed by 6 bases and J by 0 bases, leaving 11 bases between them. This CDR3 reads CASSSGQTTNEKLFF. In nucleotides, the CDR3 is TGTGCCAGCAGCAGCGGACAGACAACTAATGAAAAACTGTTTTTT.

The chain carries TRBV5-4 and TRBJ2-7, with TRBD2 identical over 10 bases. This CDR3 has 14 residues. The J segment lost 4 bases and the V segment lost 5 bases, leaving 6 bases of the junction unmatched. Per the germline V gene, CDR1 is SGHNT and CDR2 is YYREEE (reference sequence). CDR3 nucleotide sequence: TGTGCCAGCAGTGTGGCTAGCGGGGGATACGAGCAGTACTTC. Its translation: CASSVASGGYEQYF.

This clone was seen a handful of times. J is TRBJ1-4 and V is TRBV6-5; no clear D. CDR3 length equals 14 residues. Trimming cost V 6 bases and J 8 bases, with 16 bases left between them. Looked up from germline, CDR1 is MNHEY and CDR2 is SVGAGI. The DNA of the CDR3 is TGTGCCAGCAGCGCGAGCCAAACGGTCGAAAAACTGTTTTTT. Translating gives CASSASQTVEKLFF.

The chain combines TRBV7-2 with TRBJ2-5; 7 nucleotides line up with TRBD1. The J segment lost 5 bases and the V segment lost 5 bases, leaving 5 bases of the junction unmatched. The CDR3 is made up of 13 amino acids. Germline loops: CDR1 SGHTA, CDR2 FQGNSA. The CDR3 protein is CASSRGPAETQYF. The DNA of the CDR3 is TGTGCCAGCAGCAGGGGGCCTGCGGAGACCCAGTACTTC.

The gene calls are TRBV5-5 and TRBJ1-5; 7 bases match TRBD1. V was pared by 4 bases and J by 6 bases, with 10 bases of the junction left unmatched. Germline-derived CDR1 and CDR2 are SGHKS and YYEKEE (reference sequence). This CDR3 contains 15 residues. For the CDR3, the DNA is TGTGCCAGCAGCCCACACAGGGGTATGGGTCAGCCCCAGCATTTT. It specifies CASSPHRGMGQPQHF. Complete variable domain (other parts from reference TRBV5-5 and TRBJ1-5): DAGVTQSPTHLIKTRGQQVTLRCSPISGHKSVSWYQQVLGQGPQFIFQYYEKEERGRGNFPDRFSARQFPNYSSELNVNALLLGDSALYLCASSPHRGMGQPQHFGDGTRLSIL.

The rearrangement links TRBV5-4 to TRBJ2-7; D is undetermined. This CDR3 has 13 residues. The germline V gene encodes CDR1 SGHNT and CDR2 YYREEE (reference sequence). V lost 0 bases and J 4 bases, leaving 8 bases between the germline ends. The CDR3 region has the DNA TGTGCCAGCAGCTTGGGTGCCCAGTACGAGCAGTACTTC. Translated, it gives CASSLGAQYEQYF.

This chain links TRBV9 with TRBJ2-2, with 11 nucleotides matching TRBD2. Germline CDR1 reads SGDLS; CDR2 reads YYNGEE. CDR3 length equals 18 residues. V was pared by 4 bases and J by 5 bases, with 13 bases of the junction left unmatched. The DNA of the CDR3 is TGTGCCAGCAGCCCCAGAAGGGTAGCGGGGGGGCAAACCGGGGAGCTGTTTTTT. As protein: CASSPRRVAGGQTGELFF.

The chain is built from TRBV5-6 and TRBJ2-2, with D unclear. Germline V gives CDR1 SGHDT, CDR2 YYEEEE. This CDR3 spans 12 amino acids. Trimming cost V 4 bases and J 3 bases, with 4 bases left between them. CDR3 coding DNA: TGTGCCAGCAGCCTAGACACCGGGGAGCTGTTTTTT. Protein: CASSLDTGELFF.

The chain employs TRBV28 and TRBJ2-5, with a tentative D call TRBD1 (6 bases). The CDR3 loop spans 15 amino acids. The V gene's germline CDR1 is MDHEN and CDR2 SYDVKM. V was clipped by 7 bases and J by 1 base, with 16 bases between them. The CDR3 bases are TGTGCCAGCACGACCCTCAGGGGCTTCCAAGAGACCCAGTACTTC. Its translation: CASTTLRGFQETQYF.

The chain carries TRBV5-1 and TRBJ2-5; D is possibly TRBD1 (6 bases). The germline gives CDR1 SGHRS, CDR2 YFSETQ. This CDR3 contains 14 residues. The ends were cut back, 0 bases at V and 7 bases at J, with 13 bases in the middle. CDR3 nucleotide sequence: TGCGCCAGCAGCTTGGTGCTGGGGGCGGCGACCCAGTACTTC. Protein product: CASSLVLGAATQYF.

This chain connects TRBV25-1 to TRBJ2-7; 8 bases are shared with TRBD2. Trimming removed 3 bases from V and 3 bases from J; junction bases left unmatched: 4. Germline CDR1 MGHDK, CDR2 SYGVNS. This CDR3 has 14 amino acids. Here the CDR3 DNA reads TGTGCCAGCAGTGATACTAGCGGCTACTACGAGCAGTACTTC. Protein: CASSDTSGYYEQYF.

A single count supports this clone. The gene calls are TRBV14 and TRBJ1-2; 7 bases agree with TRBD1. Germline CDR1 SGHDN, CDR2 FVKESK. This CDR3 has 14 amino acids. The V segment lost 3 bases and the J segment 8 bases; nucleotides outside the gene matches: 9. The CDR3, as DNA: TGTGCCAGCAGCCAGAATCGACAGGGTGAAGGCTACACCTTC. This translates into CASSQNRQGEGYTF.

This clone was recorded once. This chain joins TRBV5-1 and TRBJ1-6; D gene uncertain. V lost 4 bases and J 9 bases, leaving 20 bases between the germline ends. Germline V CDR1 and CDR2: SGHRS, YFSETQ. The length of the CDR3 is 16 residues. DNA of the CDR3: TGCGCCAGCAGCCTGTTTGGGCCGGCGGGGTCTTCACCCCTCCACTTT. This encodes CASSLFGPAGSSPLHF.

The chain has TRBV21-1 and TRBJ1-4; the table's D call of TRBD1 was not tested on the DNA. TRBV21-1 is a pseudogene. This CDR3 comprises 14 residues. The CDR3 sequence is CARRQVREGEKLFF. The DNA of the CDR3 is TGTGCCAGGCGACAGGTTCGAGAGGGAGAAAAACTGTTTTTT.

The rearrangement joins TRBV5-1 to TRBJ1-1, with D possibly matching TRBD1 (6 bases). Looked up from germline, CDR1 is SGHRS and CDR2 is YFSETQ. Trimming removed 6 bases from V and 1 base from J, with 16 bases in between. The CDR3 spans 15 residues. The CDR3: CASTRDPRGNTEAFF. CDR3 nucleotide sequence: TGCGCCAGCACCCGGGACCCCAGGGGGAACACTGAAGCTTTCTTT. Supplemented by reference TRBV5-1 and TRBJ1-1, the full variable domain reads KAGVTQTPRYLIKTRGQQVTLSCSPISGHRSVSWYQQTPGQGLQFLFEYFSETQRNKGNFPGRFSGRQFSNSRSEMNVSTLELGDSALYLCASTRDPRGNTEAFFGQGTRLTVV.

The chain links TRBV16 to TRBJ1-4, with D unresolved. V lost 0 bases to trimming and J lost 0 bases, with 5 bases between them. Germline V gene data show CDR1 as KGHSY and CDR2 as FQNENV. The CDR3 consists of 15 residues. This CDR3 is CASSQSRTTNEKLFF. CDR3 sequence (DNA): TGTGCCAGCAGCCAATCTAGAACAACTAATGAAAAACTGTTTTTT.

The genes are TRBV11-2 and TRBJ2-5; 7 bases fit TRBD2. With V trimmed by 8 bases and J by 4 bases, 13 bases remained unmatched. This CDR3 contains 15 residues. CDR1 and CDR2 from the germline V gene are SGHAT and FQNNGV. Here the CDR3 DNA reads TGTGCCAGCCGGCGGGTGGGGGGGTTGGTAGAGACCCAGTACTTC. It encodes CASRRVGGLVETQYF.

The chain employs TRBV27 and TRBJ2-7, with a tentative D call TRBD1 (6 bases). With 3 bases removed from V and 3 bases from J, the gap between germline ends came to 15 bases. Germline CDR1 reads MNHEY; CDR2 reads SMNVEV (reference sequence). The CDR3 runs 15 residues. CDR3 nucleotide sequence: TGTGCCAGCAGTTTGGCAACAAGGGGGAACTACGAGCAGTACTTC. This sequence encodes CASSLATRGNYEQYF.

With respect to this clone: The junction differs from germline at one of its ends, possibly a read error. The rearrangement links TRBV6-5 to TRBJ2-7, with D maybe TRBD1 (7 bases). Germline CDR1 and CDR2: MNHEY and SVGAGI. CDR3 size: 16 residues. CDR3 amino acids: CASSYLGGGDAYEQYF. As DNA, the CDR3 is TGTGCCAGCAGCTACTTAGGAGGGGGCGATGCCTACGAGCAGTACTTC.